The rows below give T cell receptor beta chains drawn from one sample of a study of glioma-infiltrating T cells. TCRdb re-analysed the multiplex PCR reads in MiXCR, keeping a single row per CDR3 protein. Of 150,000 to 200,000 distinct CDR3 sequences detected, over 40% appear once; the ten largest clones hold under 6.5%. The sample consisted of glioma tissue, nonneoplastic brain tissue, or PBMCs (not recorded which). The origin of the receptors is a human donor with low-grade glioma or glioblastoma, undergoing nonglioma brain surgery, or in good health (not recorded which). Both conserved end residues are part of each CDR3. The order of the fields is clone size, J gene, V gene, CDR3 protein. Clone size is stated in some rows and not others, as once, few, many or a class when expanded.

clone size: few; J gene: TRBJ2-7; V gene: TRBV11-2; CDR3 protein: CASSSIDRGSYEQYF
clone size: many; J gene: TRBJ2-7; V gene: TRBV5-4; CDR3 protein: CASSLGIRYEQYF
clone size: .; J gene: TRBJ2-3; V gene: TRBV29-1; CDR3 protein: CSSFGDTQYF
clone size: .; J gene: TRBJ2-7; V gene: TRBV19; CDR3 protein: CASSMSGLDEQYF
clone size: .; J gene: TRBJ1-1; V gene: TRBV12-3/TRBV12-4; CDR3 protein: CASSSRGRNTEASF
clone size: many; J gene: TRBJ1-6; V gene: TRBV7-8; CDR3 protein: CASSPWTGENSPLHF
clone size: few; J gene: TRBJ2-1; V gene: TRBV5-1; CDR3 protein: CASSPGRSGNEQFF
clone size: many; J gene: TRBJ2-7; V gene: TRBV20-1; CDR3 protein: CSADPPARYEQYF
clone size: .; J gene: TRBJ2-1; V gene: TRBV5-1; CDR3 protein: CASSPSGAATYNEQFF
clone size: many; J gene: TRBJ1-2; V gene: TRBV24-1; CDR3 protein: CATSDPWGGYTF
clone size: .; J gene: TRBJ2-7; V gene: TRBV20-1; CDR3 protein: CSARMEGVFAYEQYF
clone size: .; J gene: TRBJ2-7; V gene: TRBV27; CDR3 protein: CASRRTSGLNEQYF
clone size: .; J gene: TRBJ1-1; V gene: TRBV10-3; CDR3 protein: CAISEASGTMNTEAFF
clone size: .; J gene: TRBJ1-4; V gene: TRBV12-3/TRBV12-4; CDR3 protein: CASSLGLTGLPFF
clone size: once; J gene: TRBJ1-1; V gene: TRBV7-2; CDR3 protein: CASSLQGSKTEAFF
clone size: many; J gene: TRBJ2-1; V gene: TRBV28; CDR3 protein: CASRGPQISYNEQFF
clone size: .; J gene: TRBJ2-1; V gene: TRBV6-2/TRBV6-3; CDR3 protein: CASSLTSGREDEQFF
clone size: once; J gene: TRBJ1-1; V gene: TRBV2; CDR3 protein: CASSGGNTATEDLF
clone size: few; J gene: TRBJ2-5; V gene: TRBV5-4; CDR3 protein: CASSPGPPGDQYF
clone size: .; J gene: TRBJ1-1; V gene: TRBV28; CDR3 protein: CANRTQNTEAFF
clone size: many; J gene: TRBJ2-3; V gene: TRBV27; CDR3 protein: CASSLSRDTQYF
clone size: .; J gene: TRBJ1-1; V gene: TRBV29-1; CDR3 protein: CSGRDGNTEAFF
clone size: .; J gene: TRBJ2-1; V gene: TRBV6-6; CDR3 protein: CASSVLRTYNEQFF
clone size: .; J gene: TRBJ2-1; V gene: TRBV2; CDR3 protein: CASSGRDRGSNEQFF